Below are 27 T cell receptor beta chains sequenced from a single sample in a study of CD8 T cells in ankylosing spondylitis (dated by TCRdb to 2015 to 2018). These receptors' targets are unknown. Library creation used 5' RACE. Sequencing instrument: Illumina HiSeq 2500. TCRdb's own reprocessing of the public reads used fastp at Q25 and MiXCR and kept productive beta chains. Merged by CDR3 protein, the rows form single entries marked with the most common genes and DNA. Across this sample there are 700,000 to 850,000 distinct CDR3 sequences, with about 11% seen only once. The ten largest account for approximately 0.51% of the sample. Findings and caveats that apply to the study as a whole: A TCR beta motif made up of fewer than 10 highly homologous amino acid variants appeared to be characteristic of blood from ankylosing spondylitis patients.

The sample comprised blood, either unsorted or a sorted T cell fraction (not recorded which). The receptors were sampled from a male donor with ankylosing spondylitis.

This clonotype was picked up a small number of times. The rearrangement links TRBV5-1 to TRBJ2-5; possibly TRBD1 or TRBD2 for D (5 bases each). With 9 bases removed from V and 4 bases from J, the gap between germline ends came to 13 bases. Germline V gene data show CDR1 as SGHRS and CDR2 as YFSETQ. The length of the CDR3 is 12 residues. The CDR3 coding sequence is TGCGCCACCAGGGATGCGGGAGAGACCCAGTACTTC. Translating gives CATRDAGETQYF.

This clonotype was seen only once. This chain links TRBV11-2 with TRBJ2-3; 9 bases line up with TRBD1. The ends lost 6 bases at V and 7 bases at J; junction bases unmatched: 11. CDR3 length equals 15 residues. The germline gives CDR1 SGHAT, CDR2 FQNNGV. The CDR3 protein is CASRAQGAMRNTQYF. The CDR3 nucleotides read TGTGCCAGCAGGGCACAGGGGGCAATGAGAAATACGCAGTATTTT. The complete variable domain, with remaining parts taken from reference TRBV11-2 and TRBJ2-3, reads EAGVAQSPRYKIIEKRQSVAFWCNPISGHATLYWYQQILGQGPKLLIQFQNNGVVDDSQLPKDRFSAERLKGVDSTLKIQPAKLEDSAVYLCASRAQGAMRNTQYFGPGTRLTVL.

This clonotype was observed a handful of times. The chain uses TRBV10-3 and TRBJ2-7; no definite D call. The V gene's germline CDR1 is ENHRY and CDR2 SYGVKD. This CDR3 region has 15 residues. V gave up 6 bases and J gave up 0 bases, with 15 bases separating them. The chain's CDR3 is CAISDISQSSYEQYF. Here the CDR3 DNA reads TGTGCCATCAGCGATATAAGCCAGAGCTCCTACGAGCAGTACTTC.

This clonotype was seen more than once but under ten times. The chain joins TRBV5-5 to TRBJ2-1; D unresolved. Germline V gene data show CDR1 as SGHKS and CDR2 as YYEKEE (reference sequence). The CDR3 has 16 residues. V was pared by 4 bases and J by 0 bases, with 14 bases between. CDR3 nucleotides: TGTGCCAGCAGCCGGCTGGGAACAGACTCCTACAATGAGCAGTTCTTC. Amino acids: CASSRLGTDSYNEQFF.

This clonotype was counted between two and nine times. The chain carries TRBV5-1 and TRBJ2-7; D is perhaps TRBD1 (6 bases). This CDR3 is 13 amino acids long. V gave up 0 bases and J gave up 4 bases, with 8 bases separating them. From germline, CDR1 is SGHRS and CDR2 YFSETQ. For the CDR3, the DNA is TGCGCCAGCAGCTTGGGGGACAAGTACGAGCAGTACTTC. Translation gives CASSLGDKYEQYF.

In its sample, this clonotype was seen a few times. This chain links TRBV5-1 with TRBJ1-1; 9 bases agree with TRBD1. This CDR3 has 14 residues. The J segment lost 4 bases and the V segment lost 5 bases, leaving 6 bases of the junction unmatched. The germline CDR1 and CDR2 sequences are SGHRS and YFSETQ. Written as DNA, the CDR3 is TGCGCCAGCAGGTCGGGACAGGGAGCCACTGAAGCTTTCTTT. Translating gives CASRSGQGATEAFF. The full variable domain, its missing parts supplied by reference TRBV5-1 and TRBJ1-1, is KAGVTQTPRYLIKTRGQQVTLSCSPISGHRSVSWYQQTPGQGLQFLFEYFSETQRNKGNFPGRFSGRQFSNSRSEMNVSTLELGDSALYLCASRSGQGATEAFFGQGTRLTVV.

This clonotype was detected a few times. This chain joins TRBV7-2 and TRBJ1-4; 9 bases agree with TRBD1. Germline CDR1 reads SGHTA; CDR2 reads FQGNSA. The length of the CDR3 is 16 residues. The V and J ends lost 2 bases and 8 bases, in that order; junction bases with no gene match: 9. The CDR3 reads CASSLWPGQGLEKLFF. CDR3 sequence (DNA): TGTGCCAGCAGCTTATGGCCGGGACAGGGTCTGGAAAAACTGTTTTTT.

This chain joins TRBV20-1 and TRBJ1-1; TRBD1 is a possible D gene (6 bases). Deletions cut 0 bases from V and 7 bases from J, with 12 bases between. The CDR3 spans 13 residues. Germline loops: CDR1 DFQATT, CDR2 SNEGSKA (reference sequence). The CDR3 sequence is CSAREMMTGEAFF. Here the CDR3 DNA reads TGCAGTGCTAGAGAAATGATGACAGGTGAAGCTTTCTTT.

This clonotype was seen ten or more times. The chain carries TRBV20-1 and TRBJ2-3; D is undetermined. Germline assignment: CDR1 DFQATT and CDR2 SNEGSKA (reference sequence). Trimming shortened V by 8 bases and J by 6 bases, and 9 bases separated the two germline ends. This CDR3 is built from 10 residues. CDR3 bases: TGCAGTTCCGGACCGGATACGCAGTATTTT. Protein product: CSSGPDTQYF.

This clonotype was detected many times. This rearrangement joins TRBV12-3 or TRBV12-4 to TRBJ2-1, with 8 bases aligning to TRBD2. This CDR3 region has 13 residues. V trimming: 3 bases; J trimming: 10 bases; junction bases outside the gene matches: 5. CDR3 residues: CASSLGAGGEQFF. DNA for the CDR3: TGTGCCAGCAGTTTGGGGGCGGGGGGAGAGCAGTTCTTC.

The gene calls are TRBV5-1 and TRBJ2-3; possible D gene TRBD2, 5 bases. Germline V gene lookup returns CDR1 SGHRS and CDR2 YFSETQ. Trimming stripped 2 bases from V and 5 bases from J, with 15 bases between. The length of the CDR3 is 15 residues. CDR3 bases: TGCGCCAGCAGCTTTTCCCCGCTAGCCCGAGATACGCAGTATTTT. As protein: CASSFSPLARDTQYF.

This clonotype was recorded many times. The V call is TRBV20-1, the J call TRBJ1-1, with 8 bases matching TRBD1. The germline V gene has CDR1 DFQATT and CDR2 SNEGSKA (reference sequence). The CDR3 covers 12 residues. After removal of 6 bases from V and 4 bases from J, the junction contained 4 bases not matched to a gene. This CDR3 is CSATGGFTEAFF. The CDR3 nucleotides are TGCAGTGCCACAGGGGGTTTCACTGAAGCTTTCTTT.

The table lists this clonotype with many counts. The chain is built from TRBV20-1 and TRBJ1-5; D perhaps matches TRBD1 (6 bases). The CDR3 spans 14 residues. Trimming removed 0 bases at V and 5 bases at J, with 11 bases between. The germline V gene encodes CDR1 DFQATT and CDR2 SNEGSKA (reference sequence). CDR3 loop: CSARDVGGHQPQHF. For the CDR3, the DNA is TGCAGTGCTAGAGATGTAGGGGGGCATCAGCCCCAGCATTTT.

The rearrangement uses TRBV20-1 and TRBJ1-1; maybe TRBD1 (6 bases). Germline V gene sequence: CDR1 DFQATT, CDR2 SNEGSKA (reference sequence). This CDR3 contains 14 residues. The V end was cut by 6 bases, the J end by 2 bases, with 16 bases between. As DNA, the CDR3 is TGCAGTGCGACTTCCGGGACAATCAACACTGAAGCTTTCTTT. Its translation is CSATSGTINTEAFF.

This clonotype was observed many times. This chain connects TRBV7-2 to TRBJ1-2; no clear D gene. This CDR3 has 14 residues. V was cut by 6 bases and J by 6 bases, with 17 bases left in between. Germline V gives CDR1 SGHTA, CDR2 FQGNSA. The CDR3 DNA is TGTGCCAGCAGGATGGGCTTCCGGCCGCATGGCTACACCTTC. It codes for CASRMGFRPHGYTF.

This clonotype has ten or more counts. The chain joins TRBV20-1 to TRBJ2-2; D is ambiguous. The germline gives CDR1 DFQATT, CDR2 SNEGSKA (reference sequence). CDR3 length equals 11 residues. Trimming cost V 7 bases and J 3 bases, with 6 bases left between them. The chain's CDR3 is CSVLYTGELFF. For the CDR3, the DNA is TGCAGTGTCCTGTACACCGGGGAGCTGTTTTTT.

CDR3 in amino acids: CSARVAGSRKQYF. The DNA of the CDR3 is TGCAGTGCTAGAGTGGCAGGGTCAAGAAAGCAGTACTTC. The chain combines TRBV20-1 with TRBJ2-7; weak D call: TRBD1 (5 bases). This CDR3 is built from 13 residues. Trimming removed 1 base at V and 8 bases at J, with 15 bases between. Germline V gives CDR1 DFQATT, CDR2 SNEGSKA (reference sequence).

This clonotype has just a few counts. V is TRBV3-1 and J is TRBJ2-1; D call uncertain. With 6 bases removed from V and 10 bases from J, the gap between germline ends came to 16 bases. The CDR3 covers 13 residues. Looked up from germline, CDR1 is LGHDT and CDR2 is YNNKEL (reference sequence). The CDR3 nucleotides are TGTGCCAGCAGAGACGCACAGAAGGAGGAGCAGTTCTTC. It specifies CASRDAQKEEQFF.

The chain recombines TRBV20-1 with TRBJ1-1, with D possibly TRBD1 on 6 matching bases. Trimming took off 2 bases at V and 11 bases at J, with 15 bases between the two ends. The CDR3 totals 12 residues. CDR1 and CDR2 (germline): DFQATT, SNEGSKA (reference sequence). The CDR3 DNA reads as TGCAGTGCTAGATCCGGGGGCAGTGGGGCTTTCTTT. As protein: CSARSGGSGAFF.

The gene calls are TRBV20-1 and TRBJ2-5; D gene unclear. V was cut by 0 bases and J by 7 bases, with 18 bases left in between. The CDR3 runs 15 residues. The germline V gene has CDR1 DFQATT and CDR2 SNEGSKA (reference sequence). The CDR3 DNA reads as TGCAGTGCTAGAGATGCAAAAAAGGTCGACGCGACCCAGTACTTC. Amino acids: CSARDAKKVDATQYF.

The V and J genes are TRBV7-9 and TRBJ2-5; 9 positions match TRBD2. CDR3 length equals 15 residues. V dropped 7 bases and J dropped 5; count of bases not matched to a gene: 11. CDR1 and CDR2 from the germline V gene are SEHNR and FQNEAQ (reference sequence). CDR3 region: CASNSAGGRGETQYF. The CDR3 DNA sequence: TGTGCCAGCAACTCAGCGGGGGGCCGAGGGGAGACCCAGTACTTC.

The chain links TRBV6-1 to TRBJ1-2, with TRBD1 as a possible D gene (5 bases). Per germline, CDR1 MNHNS and CDR2 SASEGT. This CDR3 region has 14 residues. Trimming took off 7 bases at V and 3 bases at J, with 15 bases between the two ends. The CDR3, as DNA: TGTGCCAGCACCCGAGGGGCAGGCCACTATGGCTACACCTTC. It yields the protein CASTRGAGHYGYTF.

This clonotype was seen more than once but under ten times. J is TRBJ2-1 and V is TRBV30; possibly TRBD2 for D (6 bases). The V end lost 2 bases, the J end lost 4 bases, and 12 bases lay between the germline ends. In germline, CDR1 is GTSNPN, CDR2 SVGIG (reference sequence). The CDR3 loop spans 14 amino acids. The CDR3 region is CAWSRAGPYNEQFF. CDR3 coding DNA: TGTGCCTGGAGTAGAGCGGGCCCATACAATGAGCAGTTCTTC.

The chain recombines TRBV12-3 or TRBV12-4 with TRBJ2-1, with D maybe TRBD2 (6 bases). The V end lost 3 bases, the J end lost 8 bases, and 14 bases lay between the germline ends. The CDR3 consists of 14 residues. The CDR3 loop reads CASSFGGNSDEQFF. CDR3 sequence (DNA): TGTGCCAGCAGTTTTGGGGGGAACAGCGATGAGCAGTTCTTC.

This rearrangement joins TRBV20-1 to TRBJ2-2; 10 bases are a match to TRBD2. The CDR3 covers 16 residues. Per germline, CDR1 DFQATT and CDR2 SNEGSKA (reference sequence). V lost 6 bases and J lost 2; bases outside the gene matches: 9. The CDR3 loop reads CSAPATSGINTGELFF. In DNA form, the CDR3 reads TGCAGTGCCCCCGCAACTAGCGGGATAAACACCGGGGAGCTGTTTTTT.

This clonotype has only a few counts. The V gene is TRBV7-6, the J gene TRBJ2-1; 9 bases match TRBD2. The CDR3 sequence is 16 residues long. The germline CDR1 and CDR2 sequences are SGHVS and FNYEAQ. V gave up 5 bases and J gave up 5 bases; unmatched junction bases: 10. CDR3 DNA sequence: TGTGCCAGCAGCCCAAAACCCCCTAGCGGGGACAATGAGCAGTTCTTC. It encodes CASSPKPPSGDNEQFF.

The genes are TRBV4-3 and TRBJ1-2; the match to TRBD1 covers 8 bases. V shed 4 bases, J shed 7 bases, and the junction held 14 bases outside the gene matches. Germline V lookup: CDR1 LGHNA, CDR2 YSLEER. The CDR3 consists of 16 residues. The CDR3 here is CASSRKPGQDGSGYTF. The CDR3 DNA is TGCGCCAGCAGCCGTAAACCGGGACAGGATGGGAGTGGCTACACCTTC.